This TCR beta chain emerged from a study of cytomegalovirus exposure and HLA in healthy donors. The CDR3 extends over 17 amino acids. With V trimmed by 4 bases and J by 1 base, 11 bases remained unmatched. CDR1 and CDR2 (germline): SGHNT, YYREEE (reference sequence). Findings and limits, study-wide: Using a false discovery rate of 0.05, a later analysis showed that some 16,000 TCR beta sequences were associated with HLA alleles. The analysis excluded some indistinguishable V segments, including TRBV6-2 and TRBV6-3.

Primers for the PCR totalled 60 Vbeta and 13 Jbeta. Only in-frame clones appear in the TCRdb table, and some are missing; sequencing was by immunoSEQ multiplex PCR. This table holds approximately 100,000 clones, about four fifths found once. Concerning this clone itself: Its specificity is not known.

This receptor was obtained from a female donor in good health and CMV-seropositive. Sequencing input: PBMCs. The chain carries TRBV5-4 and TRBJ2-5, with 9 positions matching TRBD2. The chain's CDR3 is CASSPPGLAGPQETQYF. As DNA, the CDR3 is TGTGCCAGCAGCCCTCCGGGACTAGCAGGCCCCCAAGAGACCCAGTACTTC.